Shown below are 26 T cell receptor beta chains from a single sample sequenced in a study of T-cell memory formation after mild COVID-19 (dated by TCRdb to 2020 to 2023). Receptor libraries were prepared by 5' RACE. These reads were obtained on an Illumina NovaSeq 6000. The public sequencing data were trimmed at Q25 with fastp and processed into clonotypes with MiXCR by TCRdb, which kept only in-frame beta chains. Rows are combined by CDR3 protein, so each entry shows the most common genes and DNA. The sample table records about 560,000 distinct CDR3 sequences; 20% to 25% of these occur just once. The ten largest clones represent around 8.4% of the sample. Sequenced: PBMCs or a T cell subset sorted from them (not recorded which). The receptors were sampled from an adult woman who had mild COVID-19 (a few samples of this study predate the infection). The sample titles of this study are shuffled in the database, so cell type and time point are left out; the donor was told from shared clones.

The DNA of the CDR3 is TGTGCCAGCAGCTTATCTGGGGCAGGGAGCCATGAGCAGTTCTTC. Translating gives CASSLSGAGSHEQFF. The chain employs TRBV7-9 and TRBJ2-1, with D perhaps matching TRBD1 or TRBD2 (5 bases each). CDR1 and CDR2 from the germline V gene are SEHNR and FQNEAQ (reference sequence). This CDR3 is built from 15 residues. V was trimmed by 2 bases and J by 8 bases, leaving 16 bases between them.

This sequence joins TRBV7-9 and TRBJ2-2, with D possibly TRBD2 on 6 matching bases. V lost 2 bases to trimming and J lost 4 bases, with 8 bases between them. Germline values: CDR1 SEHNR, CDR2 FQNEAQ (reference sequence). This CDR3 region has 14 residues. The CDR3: CASSLKGLTGELFF. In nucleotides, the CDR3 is TGTGCCAGCAGCTTAAAGGGACTCACCGGGGAGCTGTTTTTT.

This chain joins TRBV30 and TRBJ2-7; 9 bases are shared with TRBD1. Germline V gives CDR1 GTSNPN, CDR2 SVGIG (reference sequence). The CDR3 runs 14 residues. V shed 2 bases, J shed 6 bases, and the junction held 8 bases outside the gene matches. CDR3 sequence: CAWSSGQGYGEQYF. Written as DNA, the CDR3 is TGTGCCTGGAGTTCTGGACAGGGGTATGGCGAGCAGTACTTC.

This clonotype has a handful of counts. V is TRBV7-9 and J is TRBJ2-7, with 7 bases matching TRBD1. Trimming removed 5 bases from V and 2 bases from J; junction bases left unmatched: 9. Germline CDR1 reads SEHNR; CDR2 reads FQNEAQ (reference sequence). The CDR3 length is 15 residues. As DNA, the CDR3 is TGTGCCAGCAGCGATTCCCGGGACAGACCCTACGAGCAGTACTTC. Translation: CASSDSRDRPYEQYF. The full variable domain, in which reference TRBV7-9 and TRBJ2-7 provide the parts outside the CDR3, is DTGVSQNPRHKITKRGQNVTFRCDPISEHNRLYWYRQTLGQGPEFLTYFQNEAQLEKSRLLSDRFSAERPKGSFSTLEIQRTEQGDSAMYLCASSDSRDRPYEQYFGPGTRLTVT.

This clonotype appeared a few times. The CDR3: CSARTGTGVLNEQFF. DNA for the CDR3: TGCAGTGCTAGAACCGGGACAGGGGTTTTAAATGAGCAGTTCTTC. V is TRBV20-1 and J is TRBJ2-1; TRBD1 matches at 10 bases. Germline loops: CDR1 DFQATT, CDR2 SNEGSKA (reference sequence). The CDR3 loop spans 15 amino acids. The trim removed 2 bases at V and 7 bases at J, leaving 8 bases unmatched.

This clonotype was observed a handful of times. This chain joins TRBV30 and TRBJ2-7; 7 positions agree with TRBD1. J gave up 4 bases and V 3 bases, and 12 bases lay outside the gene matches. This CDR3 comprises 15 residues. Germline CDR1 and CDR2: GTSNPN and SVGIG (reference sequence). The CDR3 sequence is CAWRPAPGQRYEQYF. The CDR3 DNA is TGTGCCTGGAGGCCCGCACCGGGACAGAGGTACGAGCAGTACTTC.

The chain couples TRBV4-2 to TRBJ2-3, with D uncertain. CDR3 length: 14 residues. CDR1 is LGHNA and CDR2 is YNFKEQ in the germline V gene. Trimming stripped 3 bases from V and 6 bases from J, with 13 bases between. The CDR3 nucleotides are TGTGCCAGCAGCCACCTCTCTCGATCGGATACGCAGTATTTT. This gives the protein CASSHLSRSDTQYF.

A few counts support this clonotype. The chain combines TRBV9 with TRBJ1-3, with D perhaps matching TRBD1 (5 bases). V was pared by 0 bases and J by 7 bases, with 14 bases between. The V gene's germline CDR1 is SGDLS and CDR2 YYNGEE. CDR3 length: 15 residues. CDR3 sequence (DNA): TGTGCCAGCAGCGTAGAGGCAGGGCCGGATAACACCATATATTTT. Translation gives CASSVEAGPDNTIYF.

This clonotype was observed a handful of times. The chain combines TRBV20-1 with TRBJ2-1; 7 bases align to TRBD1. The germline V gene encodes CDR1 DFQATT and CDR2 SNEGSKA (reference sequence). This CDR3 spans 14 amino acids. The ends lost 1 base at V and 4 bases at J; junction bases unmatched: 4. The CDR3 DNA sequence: TGCAGTGCTAGAGGCCCGGGACAGTACAATGAGCAGTTCTTC. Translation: CSARGPGQYNEQFF.

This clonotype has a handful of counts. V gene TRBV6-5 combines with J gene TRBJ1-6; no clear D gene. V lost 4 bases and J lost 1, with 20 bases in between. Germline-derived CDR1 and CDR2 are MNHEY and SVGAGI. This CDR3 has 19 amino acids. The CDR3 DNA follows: TGTGCCAGCAGTTTTTCGACGGGGTCAGAGTGGTCCTATAATTCACCCCTCCACTTT. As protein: CASSFSTGSEWSYNSPLHF.

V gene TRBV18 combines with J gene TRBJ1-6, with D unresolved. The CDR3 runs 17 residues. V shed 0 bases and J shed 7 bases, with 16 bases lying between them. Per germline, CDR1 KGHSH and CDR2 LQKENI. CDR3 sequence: CASSPPKALGTNSPLHF. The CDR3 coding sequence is TGTGCCAGCTCACCACCTAAGGCACTTGGTACGAATTCACCCCTCCACTTT. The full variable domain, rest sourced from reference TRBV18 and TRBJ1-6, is NAGVMQNPRHLVRRRGQEARLRCSPMKGHSHVYWYRQLPEEGLKFMVYLQKENIIDESGMPKERFSAEFPKEGPSILRIQQVVRGDSAAYFCASSPPKALGTNSPLHFGNGTRLTVT.

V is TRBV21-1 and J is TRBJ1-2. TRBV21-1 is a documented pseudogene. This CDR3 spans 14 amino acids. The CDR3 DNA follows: TGTGCCAGCAGCTCTCACCTTGGGCCTTATGGCTACACCTTC. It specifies CASSSHLGPYGYTF.

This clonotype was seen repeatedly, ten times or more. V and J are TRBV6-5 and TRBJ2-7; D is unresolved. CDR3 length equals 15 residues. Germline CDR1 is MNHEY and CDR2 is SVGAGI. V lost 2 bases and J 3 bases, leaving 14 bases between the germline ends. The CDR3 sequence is CASSYTQDGYYEQYF. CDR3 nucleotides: TGTGCCAGCAGTTACACGCAGGACGGATACTACGAGCAGTACTTC.

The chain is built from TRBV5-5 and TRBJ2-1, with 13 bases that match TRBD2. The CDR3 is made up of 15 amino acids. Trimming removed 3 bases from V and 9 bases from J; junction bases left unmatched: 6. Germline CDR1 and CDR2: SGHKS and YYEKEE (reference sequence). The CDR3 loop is CASSSGTSGVSEQFF. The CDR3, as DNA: TGTGCCAGCAGCTCCGGGACTAGCGGGGTCAGTGAGCAGTTCTTC.

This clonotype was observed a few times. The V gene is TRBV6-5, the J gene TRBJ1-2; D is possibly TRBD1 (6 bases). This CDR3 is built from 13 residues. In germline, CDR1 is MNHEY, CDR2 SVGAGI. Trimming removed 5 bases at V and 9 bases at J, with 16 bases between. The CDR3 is CASSIPGVPSYTF. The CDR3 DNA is TGTGCCAGCAGTATTCCAGGGGTCCCTAGCTACACCTTC.

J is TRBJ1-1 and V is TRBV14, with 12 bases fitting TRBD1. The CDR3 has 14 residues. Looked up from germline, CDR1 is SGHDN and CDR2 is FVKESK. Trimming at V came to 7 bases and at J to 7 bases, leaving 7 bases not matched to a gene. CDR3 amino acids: CASTGTGGFGEAFF. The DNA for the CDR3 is TGTGCCAGCACGGGGACAGGGGGCTTTGGTGAAGCTTTCTTT.

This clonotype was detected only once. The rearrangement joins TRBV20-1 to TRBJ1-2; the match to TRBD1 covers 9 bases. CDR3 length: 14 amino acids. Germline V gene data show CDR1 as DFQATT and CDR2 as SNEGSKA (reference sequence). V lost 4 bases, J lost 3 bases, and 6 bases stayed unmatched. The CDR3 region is CSAIRQGEDYGYTF. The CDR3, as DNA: TGCAGTGCTATCCGACAGGGGGAGGACTATGGCTACACCTTC.

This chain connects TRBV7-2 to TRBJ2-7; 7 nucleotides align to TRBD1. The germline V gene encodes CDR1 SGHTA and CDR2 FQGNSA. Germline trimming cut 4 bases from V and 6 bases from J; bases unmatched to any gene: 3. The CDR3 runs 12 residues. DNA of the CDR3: TGTGCCAGCAGCTCGACAGGGTTCGAGCAGTACTTC. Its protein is CASSSTGFEQYF.

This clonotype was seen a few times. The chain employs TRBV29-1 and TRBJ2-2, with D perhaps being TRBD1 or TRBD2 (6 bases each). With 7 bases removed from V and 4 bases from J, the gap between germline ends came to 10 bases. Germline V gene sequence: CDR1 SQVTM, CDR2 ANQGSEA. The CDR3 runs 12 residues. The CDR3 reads CSAQGGTGELFF. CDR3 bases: TGCAGCGCACAGGGAGGCACCGGGGAGCTGTTTTTT.

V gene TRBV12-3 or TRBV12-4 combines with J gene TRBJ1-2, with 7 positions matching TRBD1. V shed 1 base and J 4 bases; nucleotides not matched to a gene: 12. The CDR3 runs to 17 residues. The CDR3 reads CASSLGRDSGPLYGYTF. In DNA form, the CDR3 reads TGTGCCAGCAGTTTAGGCCGGGACAGTGGCCCTCTCTATGGCTACACCTTC.

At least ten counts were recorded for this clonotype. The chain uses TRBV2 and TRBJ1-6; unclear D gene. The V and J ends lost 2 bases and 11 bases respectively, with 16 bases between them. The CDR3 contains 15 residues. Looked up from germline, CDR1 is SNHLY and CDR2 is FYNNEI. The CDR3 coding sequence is TGTGCCAGCAGTGAAAGACCCTGGCGGGAGGCACCCCTCCACTTT. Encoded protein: CASSERPWREAPLHF.

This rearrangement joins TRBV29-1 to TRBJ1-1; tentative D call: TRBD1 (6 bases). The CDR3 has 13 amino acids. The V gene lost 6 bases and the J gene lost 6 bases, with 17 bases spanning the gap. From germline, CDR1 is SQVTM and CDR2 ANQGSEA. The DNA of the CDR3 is TGCAGCGTCTGCAGGGGTATGAGTTCTGAAGCTTTCTTT. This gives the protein CSVCRGMSSEAFF.

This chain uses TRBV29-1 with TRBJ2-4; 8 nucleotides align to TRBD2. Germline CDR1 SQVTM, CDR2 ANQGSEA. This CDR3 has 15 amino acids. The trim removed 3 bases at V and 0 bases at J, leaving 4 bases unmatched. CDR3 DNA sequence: TGCAGCGTTGATGGGCTAGCGGGAGCCAAAAACATTCAGTACTTC. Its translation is CSVDGLAGAKNIQYF.

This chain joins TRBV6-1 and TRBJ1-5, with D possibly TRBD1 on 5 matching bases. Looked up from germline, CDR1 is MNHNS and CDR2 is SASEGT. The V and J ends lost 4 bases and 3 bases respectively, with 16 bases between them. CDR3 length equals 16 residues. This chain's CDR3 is CASSVIRDLLNQPQHF. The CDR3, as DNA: TGTGCCAGCAGTGTAATCAGGGACTTGCTCAATCAGCCCCAGCATTTT.

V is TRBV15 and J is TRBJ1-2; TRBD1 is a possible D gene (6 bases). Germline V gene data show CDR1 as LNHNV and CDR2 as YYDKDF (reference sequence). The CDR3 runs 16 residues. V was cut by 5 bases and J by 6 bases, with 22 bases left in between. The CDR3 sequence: CATSRGGGGTIHGYTF. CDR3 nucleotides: TGTGCCACCAGCCGAGGAGGGGGAGGAACTATTCATGGCTACACCTTC.

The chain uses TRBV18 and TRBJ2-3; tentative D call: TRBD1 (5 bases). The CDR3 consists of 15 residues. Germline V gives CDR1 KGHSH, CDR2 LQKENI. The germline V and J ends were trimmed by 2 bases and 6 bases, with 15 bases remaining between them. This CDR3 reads CASSPGAIKGDTQYF. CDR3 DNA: TGTGCCAGCTCACCAGGAGCTATTAAGGGGGATACGCAGTATTTT.